What follows is one T cell receptor (beta chain) and its context. The entry originates in a study of blood T cell repertoires in COVID-19. Whole-study context: Both acute and convalescent COVID-19 samples were obtained from the United States, Italy and Spain. PBMCs, B-cell-depleted T cells, or T cells provided the cDNA or gDNA that made up the material.

Methods used by the authors: Researchers report that nucleated cell counts were estimated from reference gene primer amplification. Profiling relied on immunoSEQ multiplex PCR, and the TCRdb table lists in-frame clones only, not all of them. V and J calls and clone size are copied from that table; D and trimming were computed from the DNA. In the table there are roughly 350,000 clones, roughly 90% of which are singletons. What was sequenced was peripheral blood. The origin of this receptor is a woman in her 50s with active or convalescent COVID-19.

The CDR3 bases are TGTGCCAGCAGCTTTCGACTAGCGGGGAGCACAGATACGCAGTATTTT. It is translated as CASSFRLAGSTDTQYF. The V call is TRBV7-2, the J call TRBJ2-3; TRBD2 matches 11 bases. This CDR3 is 16 amino acids long. CDR1 is SGHTA and CDR2 is FQGNSA in the germline V gene. J was trimmed by 0 bases and V by 3 bases; bases with no gene match: 2.